This is a list of T cell receptor beta chains from one sample in a study of regulatory T cells in long-lasting Graves disease. One entry per CDR3 protein, called by TCRdb with MiXCR from the multiplex PCR reads. The data show 500,000 or so distinct CDR3 sequences, with 15% to 20% seen just once and roughly 25% held by the top ten. Separately, the same data were catalogued under a study of T cells in Graves' hyperthyroidism and ophthalmopathy.

Specimen: peripheral blood mononuclear cells (PBMCs), collected at new diagnosis, from a patient treated with antithyroid drugs. The receptors here all came from a woman aged 40 to 65 with Graves disease. Both conserved end residues are part of each CDR3. D genes are given only for firm matches. A row's size may be missing; if present it is once, few, many or a size class.

abundance: many; d_gene: .; v_gene: TRBV24-1; j_gene: TRBJ2-1; CDR3nt: TGTGCCACCAGTGATAGCGAGCGCGGGACCTACAATGAGCAGTTCTTC; CDR3aa: CATSDSERGTYNEQFF
abundance: many; d_gene: TRBD2; v_gene: TRBV2; j_gene: TRBJ2-1; CDR3nt: TGTGCCAGTACTAGCGGGGGGGCCTACAATGAGCAGTTCTTC; CDR3aa: CASTSGGAYNEQFF
abundance: many; d_gene: TRBD1; v_gene: TRBV3-1; j_gene: TRBJ2-7; CDR3nt: TGTGCCAGCAGCCAGACAGGGGGCTACGAGCAGTACTTC; CDR3aa: CASSQTGGYEQYF
abundance: .; d_gene: TRBD2; v_gene: TRBV6-2/TRBV6-3; j_gene: TRBJ2-3; CDR3nt: TGTGCCCGCGGGACTAGCGGGGGAACAGATACGCAGTATTTT; CDR3aa: CARGTSGGTDTQYF
abundance: many; d_gene: TRBD1; v_gene: TRBV12-3/TRBV12-4; j_gene: TRBJ1-3; CDR3nt: TGTGCCAGCAGTCCGGACAGGGAGATGGGAAACACCATATATTTT; CDR3aa: CASSPDREMGNTIYF
abundance: many; d_gene: .; v_gene: TRBV11-2; j_gene: TRBJ2-1; CDR3nt: TGTGCCAGCAGCCCCGGGTCAGGTGAGCAGTTCTTC; CDR3aa: CASSPGSGEQFF
abundance: .; d_gene: .; v_gene: TRBV3-1; j_gene: TRBJ2-1; CDR3nt: TGTGCCAGCAGCCCCCAGTCGGCGCGGGTCTACAATGAGCAGTTCTTC; CDR3aa: CASSPQSARVYNEQFF
abundance: many; d_gene: .; v_gene: TRBV3-1; j_gene: TRBJ1-2; CDR3nt: TGTGCCAGCAGCCAAGACAAGGGCGACTACACCTTC; CDR3aa: CASSQDKGDYTF
abundance: many; d_gene: .; v_gene: TRBV10-3; j_gene: TRBJ2-7; CDR3nt: TGTGCCATCAGCGAGAGACGGGGGAGCTCCTACGAGCAGTACTTC; CDR3aa: CAISERRGSSYEQYF
abundance: many; d_gene: .; v_gene: TRBV28; j_gene: TRBJ1-5; CDR3nt: TGTGCCAGCAGTTTGTCCCAACACGGCATCCCCCAGCATTTT; CDR3aa: CASSLSQHGIPQHF
abundance: many; d_gene: .; v_gene: TRBV7-2; j_gene: TRBJ1-6; CDR3nt: TGTGCCAGCAGCTTAGCGGGCAGCAGCTCCTATAATTCACCCCTCCACTTT; CDR3aa: CASSLAGSSSYNSPLHF
abundance: many; d_gene: TRBD2; v_gene: TRBV28; j_gene: TRBJ2-1; CDR3nt: TGTACCAGCAGTAACGGGGGGGGAAAGGGTGAGCAGTTCTTC; CDR3aa: CTSSNGGGKGEQFF
abundance: many; d_gene: TRBD1; v_gene: TRBV7-9; j_gene: TRBJ2-1; CDR3nt: TGTGCCAGCAGCCCGATGGACAGGGCCTACAATGAGCAGTTCTTC; CDR3aa: CASSPMDRAYNEQFF
abundance: few; d_gene: .; v_gene: TRBV5-1; j_gene: TRBJ1-2; CDR3nt: TGCGCCAGCAGCTTGTATTCGAGAGAAGGCTACACCTTC; CDR3aa: CASSLYSREGYTF